This T cell receptor beta chain was sequenced during a study of cytomegalovirus exposure and HLA in healthy donors (dated by TCRdb to 2016 to 2017). Study-level background: The 670 or so repertoires of the first cohort and the roughly 120 validation repertoires were produced on the same platform, according to a later analysis. The study was designed to test whether signatures of past pathogen exposure could be identified by cataloging public T cell receptors. A separate validation cohort of roughly 130 different subjects was used in addition to the approximately 670-subject first cohort. The study combined high-throughput TCR immunosequencing, statistical association of individual TCRs with disease status, and machine learning to predict cytomegalovirus infection status.

The donors were included in the validation cohort of approximately 130 subjects, a group kept apart from the roughly 610-subject first cohort. A word on this clone: What this receptor recognizes is not known. No per-base quality is available; no much larger clone lies one base away.

Results the study describes overall, beyond this receptor: Across donors, most TCR sequences were observed very rarely, whereas some public TCRs were present in many individuals. A later analysis lacked HLA typing for the validation cohort, so it scored co-occurrence in that cohort across all 110 or so repertoires. Of the cluster scores, approximately 94% were above 0 in a later analysis, which found that TCRs clustered in the first cohort also tended to co-occur in the 95 to 150 validation repertoires. The authors suggested that the approach could potentially be generalized to other disease states and immunological phenotypes. Three of the identified cytomegalovirus-associated TCR beta chains were confirmed in vitro to be specific for cytomegalovirus antigens. The study gave a list of 150 to 200 TCR beta chains associated with cytomegalovirus. Cytomegalovirus status was reported to be diagnosed by the classifier with high specificity and sensitivity in both the original and validation cohorts.

The library was prepared using the immunoSEQ multiplex PCR assay. Per the original workflow: A statistical classification framework was built to diagnose cytomegalovirus status from the catalog of TCR beta chain sequences. This immuneACCESS table, as held by TCRdb, lists in-frame sequences with V and J called but not all clones. Of the missing ones, under half trace to an unresolved V gene in checked studies; the others have no known cause. D and trimming were read from the DNA, whereas the V and J calls and clone size are those reported in that table. The sample table shows about 58,000 clones, and more than 75% are seen once. Together, the top ten hold 0.85% to 1.2% of the sample. Based on the germline V gene, the CDR1 and CDR2 sequences are SGHTA and FQGNSA. V is trimmed back by 6 bases and J by 2 bases, and the junction contains 15 bases that no gene match accounts for. The CDR3, cysteine through phenylalanine, is 18 amino acids long. The kept DNA is CDR3 alone, 54 bases in frame from the first base.

The sample taken for sequencing was PBMCs. This sequence was found in a young man in good health and CMV-seronegative. Here the chain combines TRBV7-2 and TRBJ1-5; TRBD1 matches 8 bases in the middle. CDR3 protein: CASSSRTGTQIGNQPQHF. The nucleotide sequence is given as TGTGCCAGCAGTTCTAGGACAGGGACCCAAATCGGCAATCAGCCCCAGCATTTT.